This T cell receptor beta chain is from a study of identical twins (dated by TCRdb to 2016 to 2018). With respect to the entire study: To test whether fetal clonotypes persist, the study used deep sequencing on TCR alpha and beta repertoires from monozygotic twins, unrelated adults of various ages, and cord blood. Replicate twin experiments were performed at different times using different library preparation protocols to rule out contamination.

The library was produced with 5' RACE. The instrument was an Illumina HiSeq 2000. A universal primer binding site was introduced by template switching, and a unique molecular identifier was present in the final cDNA, enabling accurate counting of TCR cDNA molecules. First-strand cDNA for TCR alpha and beta chains was synthesized from specific primers in the conserved constant-segment region. To control for contamination, every cDNA library carried two barcodes: a SMART-Mk sample barcode plus Illumina barcodes. Two successive PCR steps introduced TruSeq adapter sequences along with Illumina sample barcodes. The Illumina HiSeq platform was used with custom primers to sequence TCR alpha and beta cDNA libraries. The paper's processing steps were these. MiGEC processed the raw reads to extract unique molecular identifiers, while MiXCR was used to determine the CDR3 positions. For each individual, recombination models were inferred using an EM algorithm with the repgenHMM and IGoR tools. Shared clonotypes were analyzed with the tcR package in R, and sharing was normalized by the product of cloneset sizes. To study raw recombination without the effects of thymic and clonal selection, out-of-frame nonproductive sequences were analyzed. TCRdb passed the public sequencing reads through fastp at Q25 and MiXCR, retaining productive beta sequences. Rows merge per CDR3 protein into single entries with the most common DNA and genes. These V and J calls originate from TCRdb's pipeline instead of the authors' own analysis. This sample gives about 660,000 distinct CDR3 sequences in total; over 8.5% of them show up just once. 0.98% of the sample rests with the top ten.

Study-level results and caveats: The excess sharing between twins in beta out-of-frame sequences was weaker because fewer shared sequences reduced the signal-to-noise ratio. Zero-insertion analyses could be partly confounded by invariant T cells such as MAIT and iNKT, although diverse VJ usage argued against such confounding for most clonotypes. Out-of-frame TCR alpha sharing in monozygotic twins was systematically underestimated by recombination models, whereas sharing between unrelated individuals was in agreement with the recombination models. Fewer insertions were carried by abundant cord blood beta clonotypes, a similar but weaker trend appeared in young adult naive repertoires, and no such trend appeared in memory repertoires. Because the same donors could not be followed over many years, conclusions were based on cross-sectional statistical analysis. Out-of-frame TCR alpha sequences shared between twins showed an excess of low generation-probability sequences compared with coincidental sharing between unrelated individuals.

Notes on this clonotype: Its recognized antigen is unknown. Nothing much larger sits one base from this clone, and base qualities are not available.

V is cut back by 0 bases and J by 6 bases, with 14 bases in the junction unmatched. From its cysteine to its phenylalanine, the CDR3 spans 16 amino acids. Only the CDR3 DNA is retained, 48 bases long and in frame from the first base. CDR1 SQVTM and CDR2 ANQGSEA were looked up in the germline V gene. All donors were healthy Caucasians. The twin cohort comprised three pairs of female monozygotic twins, all aged roughly 18 to 29 years. RNA for TCR libraries was isolated from peripheral blood mononuclear cells. This sample was shared with a second study, whose subject was yellow fever vaccine responses in identical twins. As the second paper documents: The authors reported that the T cell response to vaccination in identical twins appeared partly convergent and partly personalized. The study precisely tracked vaccine-responding T cell clones in identical twins.

Recombination linked TRBV29-1 to TRBJ2-7; TRBD2 matches 7 bases in the middle. Sample: PBMCs. This sequence was found in a woman in her late teens or twenties in good health. This receptor carries the CDR3 CSVEDLYSGGRAEQYF. The sequenced DNA is TGCAGCGTTGAAGATCTATACAGTGGCGGGAGAGCCGAGCAGTACTTC.